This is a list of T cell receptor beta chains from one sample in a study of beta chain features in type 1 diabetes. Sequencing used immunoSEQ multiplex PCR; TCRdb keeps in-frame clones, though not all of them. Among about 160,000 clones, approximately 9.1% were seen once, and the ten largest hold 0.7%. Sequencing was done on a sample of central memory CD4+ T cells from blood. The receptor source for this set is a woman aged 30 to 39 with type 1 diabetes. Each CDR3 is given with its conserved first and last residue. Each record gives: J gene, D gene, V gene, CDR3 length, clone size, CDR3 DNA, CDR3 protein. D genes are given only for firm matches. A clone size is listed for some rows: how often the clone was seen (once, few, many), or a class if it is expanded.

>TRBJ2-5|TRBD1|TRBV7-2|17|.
TGTGCCAGCAGCTTACGTTACAGGACAGGGGCTTCGGAGACCCAGTACTTC
CASSLRYRTGASETQYF
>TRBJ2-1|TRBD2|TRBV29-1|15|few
TGCAGCGTTGTGACTAGCGGGAGGATGATCAATGAGCAGTTCTTC
CSVVTSGRMINEQFF
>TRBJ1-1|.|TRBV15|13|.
TGTGCCACCAGCAGTGGCCTGAACACTGAAGCTTTCTTT
CATSSGLNTEAFF
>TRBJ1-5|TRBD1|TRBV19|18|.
TGTGCCAGTAGTATACGCCGGGACAGCCAATATAGCAATCAGCCCCAGCATTTT
CASSIRRDSQYSNQPQHF
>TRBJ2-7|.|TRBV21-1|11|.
TGTGCCAGGAGCGGGAGGTGTGAGCAGTACTTC
CARSGRCEQYF
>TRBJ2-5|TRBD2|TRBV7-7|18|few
TGTGCTAGCAGCACCGGGACTAGCGGGAGTCCTTACCAAGAGACCCAGTACTTC
CASSTGTSGSPYQETQYF
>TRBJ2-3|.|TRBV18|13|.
TGTGCCAGCTCACCAAATGCGGAGGATACGCAGTATTTT
CASSPNAEDTQYF
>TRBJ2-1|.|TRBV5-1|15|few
TGCGCCAGCAGCTTGGATGGGGCTGGAGACAATGAGCAGTTCTTC
CASSLDGAGDNEQFF
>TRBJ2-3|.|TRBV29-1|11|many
TGCAGCGTTGATAACAGCGATACGCAGTATTTT
CSVDNSDTQYF
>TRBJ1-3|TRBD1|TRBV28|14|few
TGTGCCAGCAGCGTGGGGACAGCCAGAAACACCATATATTTT
CASSVGTARNTIYF
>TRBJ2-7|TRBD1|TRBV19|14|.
TGTGCCAGTAGTCTGCGGACAGGGACGGACGAGCAGTACTTC
CASSLRTGTDEQYF
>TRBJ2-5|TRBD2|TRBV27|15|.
TGTGCCAGCAGTACGCTACTAGCGGGAGGCGAGACCCAGTACTTC
CASSTLLAGGETQYF
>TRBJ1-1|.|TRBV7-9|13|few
TGTGCCAGCAGGTACGGAGGGCGGACTGAAGCTTTCTTT
CASRYGGRTEAFF
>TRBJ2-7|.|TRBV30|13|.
TGTGCCTGGAGTGTAAATAGCAGGGGCGAGCAGTACTTC
CAWSVNSRGEQYF
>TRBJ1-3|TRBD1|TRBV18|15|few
TGTGCCAGCTCATCCCAGGGGGCCGGGACAAACACCATATATTTT
CASSSQGAGTNTIYF
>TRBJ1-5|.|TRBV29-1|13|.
TGCAGCGTTGCAGGGAATAGCAATCAGCCCCAGCATTTT
CSVAGNSNQPQHF
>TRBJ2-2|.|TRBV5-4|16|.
TGTGCCACCCAACGTGATGGGGGGATTAACACCGGGGAGCTGTTTTTT
CATQRDGGINTGELFF
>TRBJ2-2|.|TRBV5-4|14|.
TGTGCCAGCAGCTTGGGGCAGAAGACCGGGGAGCTGTTTTTT
CASSLGQKTGELFF
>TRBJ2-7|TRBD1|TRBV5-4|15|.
TGTGCCAGCAGCCATCGGGACAGGGTGACCTACGAGCAGTACTTC
CASSHRDRVTYEQYF
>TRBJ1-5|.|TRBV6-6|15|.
TGTGCCAGCACCAACCCGGAGGGGAAAAATCAGCCCCAGCATTTT
CASTNPEGKNQPQHF
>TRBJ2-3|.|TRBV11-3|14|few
TGTGCCAGCAGCTTAACGGGAGCGGCAGATACGCAGTATTTT
CASSLTGAADTQYF
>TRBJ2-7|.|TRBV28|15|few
TGTGCCAGCAGTTTCTCCCCGCGGGGCGTTTACGAGCAGTACTTC
CASSFSPRGVYEQYF
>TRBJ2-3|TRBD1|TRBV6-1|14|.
TGTGCCAGCAGTCCGGGACAGGGTGCGTATACGCAGTATTTT
CASSPGQGAYTQYF
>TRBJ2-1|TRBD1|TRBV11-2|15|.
TGTGCCAGCAGCTCGGGACAGGGCGCCTACAATGAGCAGTTCTTC
CASSSGQGAYNEQFF
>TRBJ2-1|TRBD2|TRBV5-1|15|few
TGCGCCAGCAGTTCGATGGGACTAACGAACAATGAGCAGTTCTTC
CASSSMGLTNNEQFF
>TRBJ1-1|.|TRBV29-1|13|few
TGCAGCGTTGATGCAGAAGAGAACACTGAAGCTTTCTTT
CSVDAEENTEAFF
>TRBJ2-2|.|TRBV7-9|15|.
TGTGCCAGCAGCCTACAGGACCCTTTAACCGGGGAGCTGTTTTTT
CASSLQDPLTGELFF
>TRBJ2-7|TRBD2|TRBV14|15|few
TGTGCCAGCGCCCCGCCGGGGACTAGCGGCATACTTGAATACTTC
CASAPPGTSGILEYF
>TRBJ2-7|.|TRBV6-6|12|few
TGTGCCAGCAGCCGGGACTTGTCCGAGCAGTACTTC
CASSRDLSEQYF
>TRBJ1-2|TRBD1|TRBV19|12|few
TGTGCCATTTCGACAGGGAACTATGGCTACACCTTC
CAISTGNYGYTF